This T cell receptor beta chain was recorded in a study of regulatory T cells in long-lasting Graves disease. General study points: There were preferences for TRBV28, TRBJ1-2 and TRBJ2-5 in persistent disease.

Time point of the sample: persistent/refractory GD, antithyroid drugs over 5 years with positive TRAb. PBMC-derived RNA was used for the TCR library. This clonotype was seen a handful of times. Its target is unknown. V dropped 4 bases and J dropped 6; count of bases not matched to a gene: 13. CDR1 and CDR2 (germline): SGHRS, YFSETQ. CDR3 length: 16 amino acids. Through Arm-PCR of CDR3 regions and iRepertoire HTBI primers, TCR beta libraries were built. TCRdb processed the multiplex PCR reads anew with MiXCR; each CDR3 protein has one entry. Of around 450,000 distinct CDR3 sequences listed, around a fifth are singletons.

Sequenced material: peripheral blood mononuclear cells (PBMCs), taken when the disease was refractory, from a patient treated with antithyroid drugs. The V and J genes are TRBV5-1 and TRBJ2-7; TRBD1 agrees at 10 bases. The clonotype was recovered from a female donor with Graves disease. For the CDR3, the DNA is TGCGCCAGCAGCAATCACCAAGCCGGGACAGGGGCCGAGCAGTACTTC. Protein product: CASSNHQAGTGAEQYF.